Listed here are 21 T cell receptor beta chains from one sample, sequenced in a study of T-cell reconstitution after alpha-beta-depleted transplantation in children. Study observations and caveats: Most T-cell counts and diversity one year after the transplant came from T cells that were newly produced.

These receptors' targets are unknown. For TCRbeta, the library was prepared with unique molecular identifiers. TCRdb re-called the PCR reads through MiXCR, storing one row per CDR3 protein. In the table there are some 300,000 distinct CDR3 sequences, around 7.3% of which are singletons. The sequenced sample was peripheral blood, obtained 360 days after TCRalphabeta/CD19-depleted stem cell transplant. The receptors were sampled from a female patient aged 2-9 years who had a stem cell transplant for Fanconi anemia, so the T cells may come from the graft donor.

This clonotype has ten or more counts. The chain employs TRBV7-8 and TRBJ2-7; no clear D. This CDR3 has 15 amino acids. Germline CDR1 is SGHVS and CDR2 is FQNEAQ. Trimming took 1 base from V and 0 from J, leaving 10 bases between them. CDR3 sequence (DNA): TGTGCCAGCAGCTTAGTCTGGCAGAGCTCCTACGAGCAGTACTTC. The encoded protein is CASSLVWQSSYEQYF. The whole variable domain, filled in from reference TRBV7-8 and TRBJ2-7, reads GAGVSQSPRYKVAKRGQDVALRCDPISGHVSLFWYQQALGQGPEFLTYFQNEAQLDKSGLPSDRFFAERPEGSVSTLKIQRTQQEDSAVYLCASSLVWQSSYEQYFGPGTRLTVT.

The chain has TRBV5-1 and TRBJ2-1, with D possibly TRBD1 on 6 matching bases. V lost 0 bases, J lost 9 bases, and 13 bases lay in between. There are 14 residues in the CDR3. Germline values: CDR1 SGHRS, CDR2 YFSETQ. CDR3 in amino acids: CASSLVLQGSEQFF. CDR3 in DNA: TGCGCCAGCAGCTTGGTGTTACAGGGTAGTGAGCAGTTCTTC.

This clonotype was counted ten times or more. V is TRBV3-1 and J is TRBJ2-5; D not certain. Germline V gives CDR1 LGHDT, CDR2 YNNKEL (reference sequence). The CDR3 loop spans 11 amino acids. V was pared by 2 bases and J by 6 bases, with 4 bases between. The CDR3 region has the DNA TGTGCCAGCAGCCAACTGAAGACCCAGTACTTC. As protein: CASSQLKTQYF.

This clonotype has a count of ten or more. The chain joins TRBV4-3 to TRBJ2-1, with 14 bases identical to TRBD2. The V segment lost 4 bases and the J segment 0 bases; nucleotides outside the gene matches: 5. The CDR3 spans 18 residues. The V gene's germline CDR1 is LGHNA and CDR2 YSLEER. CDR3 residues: CASSRLAGGLGSYNEQFF. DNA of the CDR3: TGCGCCAGCAGCCGACTAGCGGGGGGGCTAGGCTCCTACAATGAGCAGTTCTTC.

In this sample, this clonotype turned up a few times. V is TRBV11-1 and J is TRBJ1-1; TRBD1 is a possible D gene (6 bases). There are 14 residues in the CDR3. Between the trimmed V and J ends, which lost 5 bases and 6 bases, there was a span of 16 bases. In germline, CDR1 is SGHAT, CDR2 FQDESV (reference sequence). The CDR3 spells CASSREIQGPEAFF. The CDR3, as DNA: TGTGCCAGCAGCCGTGAGATACAGGGACCTGAAGCTTTCTTT.

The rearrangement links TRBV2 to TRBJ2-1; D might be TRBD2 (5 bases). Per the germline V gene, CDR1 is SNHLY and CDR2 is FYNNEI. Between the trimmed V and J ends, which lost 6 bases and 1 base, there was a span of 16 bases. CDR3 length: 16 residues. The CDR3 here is CASRGSGSGSYNEQFF. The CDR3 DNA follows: TGTGCCAGCAGAGGTTCGGGGAGTGGTTCCTACAATGAGCAGTTCTTC.

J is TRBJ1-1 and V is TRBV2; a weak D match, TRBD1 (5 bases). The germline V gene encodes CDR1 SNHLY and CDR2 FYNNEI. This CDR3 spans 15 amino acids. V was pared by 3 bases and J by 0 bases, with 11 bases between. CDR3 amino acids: CASSDPGLMNTEAFF. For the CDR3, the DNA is TGTGCCAGCAGTGATCCAGGGCTAATGAACACTGAAGCTTTCTTT. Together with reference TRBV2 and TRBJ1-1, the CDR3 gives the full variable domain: EPEVTQTPSHQVTQMGQEVILRCVPISNHLYFYWYRQILGQKVEFLVSFYNNEISEKSEIFDDQFSVERPDGSNFTLKIRSTKLEDSAMYFCASSDPGLMNTEAFFGQGTRLTVV.

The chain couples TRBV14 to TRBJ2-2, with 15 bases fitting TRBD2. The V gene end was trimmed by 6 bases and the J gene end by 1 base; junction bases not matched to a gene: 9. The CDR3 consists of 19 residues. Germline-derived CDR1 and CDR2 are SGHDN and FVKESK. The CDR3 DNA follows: TGTGCCAGCAGACCCCCGGGACTAGCGGGAGGAGGGAACACCGGGGAGCTGTTTTTT. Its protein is CASRPPGLAGGGNTGELFF.

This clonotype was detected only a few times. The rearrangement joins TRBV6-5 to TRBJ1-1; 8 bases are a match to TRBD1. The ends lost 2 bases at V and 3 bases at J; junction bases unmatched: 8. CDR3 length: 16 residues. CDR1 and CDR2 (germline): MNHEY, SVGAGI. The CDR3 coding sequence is TGTGCCAGCAGTTACCCCCGACAGGGGATGTACACTGAAGCTTTCTTT. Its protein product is CASSYPRQGMYTEAFF.

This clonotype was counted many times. CDR3 nucleotide sequence: TGCAGTGCTAGAGCAGGGCCGGCGGGGGGCCCTCTAACCGTGTATGAGCAGTTCTTC. Amino acids: CSARAGPAGGPLTVYEQFF. This sequence joins TRBV20-1 and TRBJ2-1, with 8 bases lining up with TRBD2. V shed 1 base and J 8 bases; nucleotides not matched to a gene: 22. Germline V gene sequence: CDR1 DFQATT, CDR2 SNEGSKA (reference sequence). This CDR3 is built from 19 residues.

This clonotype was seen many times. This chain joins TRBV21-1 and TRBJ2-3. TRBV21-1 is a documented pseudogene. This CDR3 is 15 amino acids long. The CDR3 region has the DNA TGTGCCAGCAGCAAAGCGCACGGATTCAGGAATACGCAGTATTTT. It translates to CASSKAHGFRNTQYF.

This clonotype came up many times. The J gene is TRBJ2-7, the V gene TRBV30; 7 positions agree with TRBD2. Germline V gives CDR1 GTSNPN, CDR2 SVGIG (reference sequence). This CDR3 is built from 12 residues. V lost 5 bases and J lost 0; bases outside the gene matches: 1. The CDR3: CAWGDYSYEQYF. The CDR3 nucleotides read TGTGCCTGGGGGGACTACTCCTACGAGCAGTACTTC.

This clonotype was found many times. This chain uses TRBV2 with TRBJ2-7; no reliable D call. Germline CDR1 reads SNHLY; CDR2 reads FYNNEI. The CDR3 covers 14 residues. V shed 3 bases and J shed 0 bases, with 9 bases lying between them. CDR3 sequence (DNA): TGTGCCAGCAGTGAGGGCTCCCCCTCCTACGAGCAGTACGTC. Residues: CASSEGSPSYEQYV.

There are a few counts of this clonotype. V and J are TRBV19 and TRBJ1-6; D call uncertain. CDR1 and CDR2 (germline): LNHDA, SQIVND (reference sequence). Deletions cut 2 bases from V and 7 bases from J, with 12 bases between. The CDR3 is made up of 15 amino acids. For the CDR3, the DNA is TGTGCCAGTAGTATACTGCCCCCAGGCAATTCACCCCTCCACTTT. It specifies CASSILPPGNSPLHF.

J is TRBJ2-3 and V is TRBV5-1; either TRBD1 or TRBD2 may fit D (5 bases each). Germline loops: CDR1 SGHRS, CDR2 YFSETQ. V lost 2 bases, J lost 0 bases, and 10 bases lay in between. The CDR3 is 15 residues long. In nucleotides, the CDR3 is TGCGCCAGCAGCTTCGGGGCCACTAGCACAGATACGCAGTATTTT. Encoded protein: CASSFGATSTDTQYF.

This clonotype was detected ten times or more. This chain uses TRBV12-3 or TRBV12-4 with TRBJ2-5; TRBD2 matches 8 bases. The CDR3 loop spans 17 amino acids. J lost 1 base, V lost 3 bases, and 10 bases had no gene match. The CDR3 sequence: CASSLRAGVPPQETQYF. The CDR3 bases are TGTGCCAGCAGTTTGAGAGCGGGAGTCCCCCCCCAAGAGACCCAGTACTTC.

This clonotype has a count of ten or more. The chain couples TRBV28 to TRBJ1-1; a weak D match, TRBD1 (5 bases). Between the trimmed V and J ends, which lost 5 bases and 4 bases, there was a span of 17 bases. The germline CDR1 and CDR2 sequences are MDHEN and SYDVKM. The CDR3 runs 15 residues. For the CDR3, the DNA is TGTGCCAGCAGTCCAACGGGGCCTTTGAGCACTGAAGCTTTCTTT. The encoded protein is CASSPTGPLSTEAFF.

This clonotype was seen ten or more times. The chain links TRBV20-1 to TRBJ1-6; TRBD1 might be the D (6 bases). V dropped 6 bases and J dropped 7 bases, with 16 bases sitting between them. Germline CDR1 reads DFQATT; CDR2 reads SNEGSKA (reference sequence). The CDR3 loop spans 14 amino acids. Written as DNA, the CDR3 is TGCAGTGCCAGGGGCGACGGACCAAATTCACCCCTCCACTTT. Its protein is CSARGDGPNSPLHF.

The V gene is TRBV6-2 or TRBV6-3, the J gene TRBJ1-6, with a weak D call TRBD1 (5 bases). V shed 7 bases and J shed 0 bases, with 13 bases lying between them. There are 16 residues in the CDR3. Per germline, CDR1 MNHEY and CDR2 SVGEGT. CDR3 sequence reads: CASKQATSSYNSPLHF. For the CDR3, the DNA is TGTGCCAGCAAACAGGCGACTAGCTCCTATAATTCACCCCTCCACTTT.

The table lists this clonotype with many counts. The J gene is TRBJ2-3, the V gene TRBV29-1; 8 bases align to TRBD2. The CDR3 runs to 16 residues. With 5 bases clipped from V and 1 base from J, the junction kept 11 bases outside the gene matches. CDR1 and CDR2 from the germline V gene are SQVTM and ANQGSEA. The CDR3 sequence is CSVSAGEVGGTDTQYF. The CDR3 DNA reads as TGCAGCGTTTCAGCGGGAGAGGTTGGGGGCACAGATACGCAGTATTTT.

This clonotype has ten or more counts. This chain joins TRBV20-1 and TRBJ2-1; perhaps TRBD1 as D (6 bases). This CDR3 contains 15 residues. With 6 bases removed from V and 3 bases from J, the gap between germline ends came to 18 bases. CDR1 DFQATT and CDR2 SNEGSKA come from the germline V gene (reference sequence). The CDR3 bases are TGCAGTGCAGGAACCGGACAGTTTATCTACAATGAGCAGTTCTTC. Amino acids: CSAGTGQFIYNEQFF.